One and the same sample provided the 10 T cell receptor beta chains below, sequenced in a study of blood T cell repertoires in COVID-19. Some clones are missing from TCRdb's copy, which holds only in-frame ones; the method was immunoSEQ multiplex PCR. The profile shows approximately 110,000 clones, around 76% of them singletons. The sample taken for sequencing was peripheral blood. The receptors come from an elderly man with COVID-19, enrolled during active disease.

The rearrangement joins TRBV15 to TRBJ2-7; D perhaps matches TRBD2 (6 bases). The CDR3 has 15 residues. The V end was cut by 3 bases, the J end by 5 bases, with 17 bases between. Germline V gives CDR1 LNHNV, CDR2 YYDKDF (reference sequence). This CDR3 is CATSRDGRGLNEQYF. CDR3 coding DNA: TGTGCCACCAGCAGGGACGGGAGAGGACTGAACGAGCAGTACTTC. The full variable domain, rest sourced from reference TRBV15 and TRBJ2-7, is DAMVIQNPRYQVTQFGKPVTLSCSQTLNHNVMYWYQQKSSQAPKLLFHYYDKDFNNEADTPDNFQSRRPNTSFCFLDIRSPGLGDTAMYLCATSRDGRGLNEQYFGPGTRLTVT.

V is TRBV3-1 (or the pseudogene TRBV3-2) and J is TRBJ2-4; 10 bases align to TRBD2. J was trimmed by 1 base and V by 2 bases; bases with no gene match: 11. The length of the CDR3 is 19 residues. Germline V lookup: CDR1 LGHDT, CDR2 YNNKEL (reference sequence). The CDR3 nucleotides read TGTGCCAGCAGCCAACCTGAGGGAGCGGGAGGGACGGCCAAAAACATTCAGTACTTC. As protein: CASSQPEGAGGTAKNIQYF.

The chain couples TRBV6-6 to TRBJ1-2; a possible D gene is TRBD1 (5 bases). CDR1 and CDR2 (germline): MNHNY, SVGAGI (reference sequence). CDR3 length: 14 residues. Trimming removed 6 bases from V and 0 bases from J, with 11 bases in between. CDR3 amino acids: CASRDSPANYGYTF. CDR3 nucleotide sequence: TGTGCCAGCAGAGACAGTCCCGCTAACTATGGCTACACCTTC.

The rearrangement links TRBV9 to TRBJ1-4; 7 bases are a match to TRBD1. The CDR3 runs to 15 residues. Germline-derived CDR1 and CDR2 are SGDLS and YYNGEE. V trimming: 4 bases; J trimming: 3 bases; junction bases outside the gene matches: 6. CDR3 amino acids: CASSPSGTANEKLFF. CDR3 DNA sequence: TGTGCCAGCAGCCCCTCCGGGACAGCTAATGAAAAACTGTTTTTT.

The rearrangement joins TRBV10-1 to TRBJ2-1; 13 nucleotides match TRBD2. This CDR3 comprises 17 residues. V was clipped by 0 bases and J by 10 bases; unmatched bases: 9. The germline CDR1 and CDR2 sequences are WNHNN and SYGVQD (reference sequence). The CDR3: CASSESTTSGRAVEQFF. In DNA form, the CDR3 reads TGCGCCAGCAGTGAGTCTACCACTAGCGGGAGGGCCGTAGAGCAGTTCTTC.

The chain couples TRBV30 to TRBJ1-2; the match to TRBD1 covers 7 bases. Trimming took 5 bases from V and 0 from J; bases not matched to a gene: 0. The CDR3 runs 12 residues. From germline, CDR1 is GTSNPN and CDR2 SVGIG (reference sequence). The CDR3 DNA is TGTGCCTGGGGGACAGCTAACTATGGCTACACCTTC. This translates into CAWGTANYGYTF.

In this sample, this clone turned up once. The rearrangement links TRBV19 to TRBJ2-2; 8 bases are a match to TRBD1. The CDR3 is 15 residues long. Germline V CDR1 and CDR2: LNHDA, SQIVND (reference sequence). V was pared by 1 base and J by 7 bases, with 5 bases of the junction left unmatched. The CDR3 nucleotides read TGTGCCAGTAGTATAGGGCAGGGGGCCGTCGGGGAGCTGTTTTTT. It yields the protein CASSIGQGAVGELFF.

The V and J genes are TRBV28 and TRBJ2-7; 13 nucleotides line up with TRBD2. The CDR3 is made up of 14 amino acids. Germline CDR1 is MDHEN and CDR2 is SYDVKM. V lost 10 bases and J lost 3; bases outside the gene matches: 6. CDR3 bases: TGTGCCACATACCGGACTAGCGGGAGCTACGAGCAGTACTTC. Encoded protein: CATYRTSGSYEQYF.

The V and J genes are TRBV18 and TRBJ1-3; the D is unclear. With 1 base removed from V and 0 bases from J, the gap between germline ends came to 13 bases. Germline CDR1 KGHSH, CDR2 LQKENI. This CDR3 has 17 residues. Written as DNA, the CDR3 is TGTGCCAGCTCACCACGCGAGGTGACCTCCTCTGGAAACACCATATATTTT. Translating gives CASSPREVTSSGNTIYF.

V gene TRBV2 combines with J gene TRBJ2-1; weak D call: TRBD1 (6 bases). CDR3 length equals 15 residues. Per the germline V gene, CDR1 is SNHLY and CDR2 is FYNNEI. V lost 6 bases and J 2 bases, leaving 14 bases between the germline ends. Here the CDR3 DNA reads TGTGCCAGCAGCGTTTTACAGGGAACCTACAATGAGCAGTTCTTC. Protein sequence: CASSVLQGTYNEQFF.